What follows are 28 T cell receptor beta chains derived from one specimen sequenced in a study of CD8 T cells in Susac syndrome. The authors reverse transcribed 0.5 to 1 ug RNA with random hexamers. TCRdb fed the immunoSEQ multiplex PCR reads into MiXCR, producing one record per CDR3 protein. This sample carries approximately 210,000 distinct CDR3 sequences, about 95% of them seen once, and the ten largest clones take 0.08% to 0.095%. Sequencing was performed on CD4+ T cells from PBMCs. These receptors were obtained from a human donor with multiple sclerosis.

Here the CDR3 reads CASSPGASNSPLHF. CDR3 DNA: TGTGCCAGCTCACCCGGCGCTTCTAATTCACCCCTCCACTTT. V is TRBV18 and J is TRBJ1-6; no firm D call. Germline V gene data show CDR1 as KGHSH and CDR2 as LQKENI. The germline V and J ends were trimmed by 3 bases and 6 bases, with 9 bases remaining between them. CDR3 size: 14 residues. Variable domain in full (rest from reference TRBV18 and TRBJ1-6): NAGVMQNPRHLVRRRGQEARLRCSPMKGHSHVYWYRQLPEEGLKFMVYLQKENIIDESGMPKERFSAEFPKEGPSILRIQQVVRGDSAAYFCASSPGASNSPLHFGNGTRLTVT.

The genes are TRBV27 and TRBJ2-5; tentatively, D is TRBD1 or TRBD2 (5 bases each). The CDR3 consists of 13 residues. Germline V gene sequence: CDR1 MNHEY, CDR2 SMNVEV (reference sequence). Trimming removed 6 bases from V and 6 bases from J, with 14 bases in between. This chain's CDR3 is CASRPTGLKTQYF. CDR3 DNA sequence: TGTGCCAGCAGGCCCACGGGGCTGAAGACCCAGTACTTC.

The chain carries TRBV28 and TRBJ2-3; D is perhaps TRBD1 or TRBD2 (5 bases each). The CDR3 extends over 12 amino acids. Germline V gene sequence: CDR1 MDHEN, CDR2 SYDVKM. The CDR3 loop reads CCTGPSTDTQYF. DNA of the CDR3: TGTTGTACGGGGCCTAGCACAGATACGCAGTATTTT.

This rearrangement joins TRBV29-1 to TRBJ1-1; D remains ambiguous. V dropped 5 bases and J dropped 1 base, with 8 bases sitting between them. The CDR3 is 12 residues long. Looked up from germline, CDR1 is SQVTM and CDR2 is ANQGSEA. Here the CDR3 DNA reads TGCAGCGTTCGGAAGTCGAACACTGAAGCTTTCTTT. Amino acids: CSVRKSNTEAFF. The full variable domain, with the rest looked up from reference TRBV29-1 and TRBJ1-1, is SAVISQKPSRDICQRGTSLTIQCQVDSQVTMMFWYRQQPGQSLTLIATANQGSEATYESGFVIDKFPISRPNLTFSTLTVSNMSPEDSSIYLCSVRKSNTEAFFGQGTRLTVV.

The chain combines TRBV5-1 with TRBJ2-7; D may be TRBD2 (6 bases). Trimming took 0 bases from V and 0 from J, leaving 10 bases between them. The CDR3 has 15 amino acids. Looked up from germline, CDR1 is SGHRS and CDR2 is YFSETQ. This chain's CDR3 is CASSLGGVYSYEQYF. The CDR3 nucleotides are TGCGCCAGCAGCTTGGGCGGGGTATACTCCTACGAGCAGTACTTC.

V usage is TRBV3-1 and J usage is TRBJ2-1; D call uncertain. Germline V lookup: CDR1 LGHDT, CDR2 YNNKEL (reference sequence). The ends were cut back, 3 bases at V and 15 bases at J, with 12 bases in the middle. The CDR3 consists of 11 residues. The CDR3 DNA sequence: TGTGCCAGCAGCCAGCTAGATACAATGTTCTTC. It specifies CASSQLDTMFF.

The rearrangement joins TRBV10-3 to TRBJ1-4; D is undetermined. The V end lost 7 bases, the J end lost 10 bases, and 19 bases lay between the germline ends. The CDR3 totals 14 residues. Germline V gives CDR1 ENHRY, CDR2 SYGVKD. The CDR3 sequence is CAITHTPGIGKLFF. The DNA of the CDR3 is TGTGCCATCACCCATACGCCTGGGATCGGAAAACTGTTTTTT.

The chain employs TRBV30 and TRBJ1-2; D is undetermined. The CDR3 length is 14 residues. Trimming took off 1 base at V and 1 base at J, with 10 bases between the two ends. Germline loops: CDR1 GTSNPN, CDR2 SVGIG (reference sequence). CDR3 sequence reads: CAWSAGRYNYGYTF. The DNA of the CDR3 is TGTGCCTGGAGTGCTGGACGGTATAACTATGGCTACACCTTC.

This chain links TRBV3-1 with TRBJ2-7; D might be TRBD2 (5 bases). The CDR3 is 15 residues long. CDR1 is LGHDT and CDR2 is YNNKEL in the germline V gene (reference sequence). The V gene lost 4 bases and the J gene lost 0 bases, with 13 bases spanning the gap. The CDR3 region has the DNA TGTGCCAGCAGCCGAGCATCGGGGTACTCCTACGAGCAGTACTTC. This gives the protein CASSRASGYSYEQYF.

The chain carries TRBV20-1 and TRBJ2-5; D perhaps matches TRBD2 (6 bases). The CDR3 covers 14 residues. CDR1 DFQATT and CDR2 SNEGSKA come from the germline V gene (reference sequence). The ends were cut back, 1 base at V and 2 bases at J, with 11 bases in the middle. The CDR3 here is CSARGWGVQETQYF. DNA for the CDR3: TGCAGTGCTAGAGGGTGGGGGGTACAAGAGACCCAGTACTTC.

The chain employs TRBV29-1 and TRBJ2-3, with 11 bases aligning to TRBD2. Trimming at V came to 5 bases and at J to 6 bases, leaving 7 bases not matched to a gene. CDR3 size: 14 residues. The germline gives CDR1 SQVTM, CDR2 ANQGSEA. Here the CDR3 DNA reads TGCAGCGTTCTACTAGCGGGAGAGTCGGATACGCAGTATTTT. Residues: CSVLLAGESDTQYF.

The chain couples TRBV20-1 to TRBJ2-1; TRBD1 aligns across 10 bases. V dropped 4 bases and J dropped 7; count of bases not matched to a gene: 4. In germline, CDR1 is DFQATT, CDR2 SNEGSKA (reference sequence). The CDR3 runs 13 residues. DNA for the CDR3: TGCAGTGCTAAAGACAGGGGGCTAAATGAGCAGTTCTTC. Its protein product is CSAKDRGLNEQFF.

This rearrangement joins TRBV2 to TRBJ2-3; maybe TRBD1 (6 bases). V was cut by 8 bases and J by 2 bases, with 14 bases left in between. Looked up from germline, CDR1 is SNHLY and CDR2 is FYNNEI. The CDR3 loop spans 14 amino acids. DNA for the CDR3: TGTGCCAGCCGTCGACAGGAGAACACAGATACGCAGTATTTT. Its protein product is CASRRQENTDTQYF.

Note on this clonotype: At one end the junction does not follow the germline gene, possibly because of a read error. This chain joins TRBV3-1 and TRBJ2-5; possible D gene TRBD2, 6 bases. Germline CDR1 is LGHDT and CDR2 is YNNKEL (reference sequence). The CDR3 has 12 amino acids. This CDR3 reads CASSPGGSSTHF. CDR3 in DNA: TGTGCCAGCAGCCCCGGGGGTTCTTCGACTCACTTC.

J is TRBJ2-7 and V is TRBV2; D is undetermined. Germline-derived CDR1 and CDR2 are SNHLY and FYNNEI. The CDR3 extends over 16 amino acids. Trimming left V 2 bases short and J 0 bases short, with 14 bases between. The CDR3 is CASSEFVGSSSYEQYF. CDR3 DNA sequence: TGTGCCAGCAGTGAATTCGTCGGATCGAGCTCCTACGAGCAGTACTTC.

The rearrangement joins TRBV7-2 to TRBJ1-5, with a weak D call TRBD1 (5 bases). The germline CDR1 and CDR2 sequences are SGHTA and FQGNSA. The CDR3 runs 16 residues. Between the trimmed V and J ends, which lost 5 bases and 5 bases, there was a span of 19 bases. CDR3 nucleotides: TGTGCCAGCAGCCCAGGGTCAGGGCCTTATCATCAGCCCCAGCATTTT. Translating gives CASSPGSGPYHQPQHF.

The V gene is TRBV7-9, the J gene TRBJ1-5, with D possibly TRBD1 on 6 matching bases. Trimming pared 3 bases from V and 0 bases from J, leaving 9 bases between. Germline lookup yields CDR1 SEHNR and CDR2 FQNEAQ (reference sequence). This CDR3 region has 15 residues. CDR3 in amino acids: CASSFGQYSNQPQHF. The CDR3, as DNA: TGTGCCAGCAGCTTCGGACAGTATAGCAATCAGCCCCAGCATTTT.

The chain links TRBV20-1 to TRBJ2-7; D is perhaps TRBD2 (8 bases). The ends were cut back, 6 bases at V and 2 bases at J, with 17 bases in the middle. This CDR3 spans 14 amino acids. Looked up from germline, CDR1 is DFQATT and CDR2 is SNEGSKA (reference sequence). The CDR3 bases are TGCAGTGCCCCCGATAGCGGGACAGCCTACGAGCAGTACTTC. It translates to CSAPDSGTAYEQYF.

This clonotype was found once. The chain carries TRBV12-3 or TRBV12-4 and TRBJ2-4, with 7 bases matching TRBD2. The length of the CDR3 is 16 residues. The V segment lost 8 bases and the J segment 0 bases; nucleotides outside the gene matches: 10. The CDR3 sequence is CASGRGDILAKNIQYF. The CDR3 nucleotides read TGTGCCAGCGGGAGGGGAGACATCCTAGCCAAAAACATTCAGTACTTC.

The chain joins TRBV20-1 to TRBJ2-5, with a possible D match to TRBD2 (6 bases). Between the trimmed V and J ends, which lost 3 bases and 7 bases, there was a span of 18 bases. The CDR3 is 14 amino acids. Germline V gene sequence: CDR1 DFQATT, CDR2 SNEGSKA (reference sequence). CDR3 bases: TGCAGTGCTAGCCCTACGGGACTGGCAGGGACCCAGTACTTC. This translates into CSASPTGLAGTQYF.

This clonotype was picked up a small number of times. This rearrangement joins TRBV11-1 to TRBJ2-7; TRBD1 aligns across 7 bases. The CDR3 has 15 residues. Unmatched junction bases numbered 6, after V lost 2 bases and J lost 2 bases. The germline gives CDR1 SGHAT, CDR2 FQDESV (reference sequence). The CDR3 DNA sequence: TGTGCCAGCAGCTTATACCGGGACAGCGCCTACGAGCAGTACTTC. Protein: CASSLYRDSAYEQYF.

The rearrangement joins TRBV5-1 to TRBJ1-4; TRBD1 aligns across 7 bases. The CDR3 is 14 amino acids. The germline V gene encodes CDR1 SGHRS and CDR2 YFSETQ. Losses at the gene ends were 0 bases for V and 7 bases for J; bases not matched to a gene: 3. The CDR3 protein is CASSLGQGGEKLFF. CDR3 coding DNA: TGCGCCAGCAGCTTGGGACAGGGTGGTGAAAAACTGTTTTTT.

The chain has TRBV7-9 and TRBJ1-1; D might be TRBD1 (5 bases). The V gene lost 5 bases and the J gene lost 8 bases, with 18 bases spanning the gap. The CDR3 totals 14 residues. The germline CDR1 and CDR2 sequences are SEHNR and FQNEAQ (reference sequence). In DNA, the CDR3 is TGTGCCAGCAGCCCGGGACGCCTAGGCAGGGAAGCTTTCTTT. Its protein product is CASSPGRLGREAFF.

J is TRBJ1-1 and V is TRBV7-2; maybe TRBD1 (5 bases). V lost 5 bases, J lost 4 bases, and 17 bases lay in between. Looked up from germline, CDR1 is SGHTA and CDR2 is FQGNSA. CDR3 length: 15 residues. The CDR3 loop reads CASSLGDRVSTEAFF. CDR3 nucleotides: TGTGCCAGCAGCCTAGGGGACCGGGTAAGCACTGAAGCTTTCTTT. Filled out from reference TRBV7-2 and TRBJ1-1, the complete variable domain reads GAGVSQSPSNKVTEKGKDVELRCDPISGHTALYWYRQSLGQGLEFLIYFQGNSAPDKSGLPSDRFSAERTGGSVSTLTIQRTQQEDSAVYLCASSLGDRVSTEAFFGQGTRLTVV.

CDR3 loop: CSVALTSGGVNYNEQFF. CDR3 nucleotides: TGCAGCGTTGCCCTGACTAGCGGGGGGGTTAACTACAATGAGCAGTTCTTC. This rearrangement joins TRBV29-1 to TRBJ2-1, with 14 bases aligning to TRBD2. The CDR3 extends over 17 amino acids. Germline loops: CDR1 SQVTM, CDR2 ANQGSEA. J was trimmed by 3 bases and V by 4 bases; bases with no gene match: 8.

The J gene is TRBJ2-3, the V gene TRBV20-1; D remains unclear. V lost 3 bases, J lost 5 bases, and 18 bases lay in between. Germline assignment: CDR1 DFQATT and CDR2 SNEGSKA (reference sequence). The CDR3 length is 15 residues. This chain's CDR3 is CSASLRTVGKDTQYF. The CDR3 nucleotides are TGCAGTGCTAGCCTCCGCACGGTGGGCAAAGATACGCAGTATTTT.

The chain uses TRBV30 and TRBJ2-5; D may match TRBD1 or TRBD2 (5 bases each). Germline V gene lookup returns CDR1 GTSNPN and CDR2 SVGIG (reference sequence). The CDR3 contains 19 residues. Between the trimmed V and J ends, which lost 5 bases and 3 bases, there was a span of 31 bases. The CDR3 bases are TGTGCCTGGTCCCGGGCCGGGACCAGTCCCCTAGGAGCGAAAGAGACCCAGTACTTC. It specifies CAWSRAGTSPLGAKETQYF.

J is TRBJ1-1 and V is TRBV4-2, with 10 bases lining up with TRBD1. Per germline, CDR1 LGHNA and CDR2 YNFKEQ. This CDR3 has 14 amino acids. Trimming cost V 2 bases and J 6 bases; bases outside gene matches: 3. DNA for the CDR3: TGTGCCAGCAGCCAATCCGGGACAGGGGCTGAAGCTTTCTTT. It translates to CASSQSGTGAEAFF.